The 9 T cell receptor beta chains below come from one sample, sequenced in a study of cytomegalovirus exposure and HLA in healthy donors. Amplification used 60 Vbeta primers and 13 Jbeta primers. The assay was immunoSEQ multiplex PCR, and TCRdb's table has in-frame clones only and misses some. The sample lists 60,000 to 70,000 clones, 55% to 70% occurring once. Sequencing was performed on PBMCs. These TCRs come from a woman in her forties or fifties in good health and CMV-seronegative.

The V call is TRBV9, the J call TRBJ2-5, with 7 bases lining up with TRBD1. Germline V gene lookup returns CDR1 SGDLS and CDR2 YYNGEE. Unmatched junction bases numbered 4, after V lost 0 bases and J lost 2 bases. The CDR3 consists of 15 residues. The CDR3 is CASSVAGTAQETQYF. In DNA, the CDR3 is TGTGCCAGCAGCGTAGCCGGGACAGCTCAAGAGACCCAGTACTTC. Complete variable domain (other parts from reference TRBV9 and TRBJ2-5): DSGVTQTPKHLITATGQRVTLRCSPRSGDLSVYWYQQSLDQGLQFLIQYYNGEERAKGNILERFSAQQFPDLHSELNLSSLELGDSALYFCASSVAGTAQETQYFGPGTRLLVL.

V and J are TRBV25-1 and TRBJ1-5, with TRBD1 as a possible D gene (5 bases). The CDR3 sequence is 13 residues long. The V gene's germline CDR1 is MGHDK and CDR2 SYGVNS. The V gene lost 1 base and the J gene lost 5 bases, with 6 bases spanning the gap. For the CDR3, the DNA is TGTGCCAGCAGTGAATTAGGGGATCAGCCCCAGCATTTT. It encodes CASSELGDQPQHF.

The chain uses TRBV5-1 and TRBJ1-4; D unresolved. Germline V CDR1 and CDR2: SGHRS, YFSETQ. The CDR3 covers 13 residues. The V end was cut by 1 base, the J end by 8 bases, with 9 bases between. The CDR3: CASSLLPEEKLFF. The CDR3 region has the DNA TGCGCCAGCAGCTTGTTGCCGGAGGAAAAACTGTTTTTT. The full variable domain, with the rest looked up from reference TRBV5-1 and TRBJ1-4, is KAGVTQTPRYLIKTRGQQVTLSCSPISGHRSVSWYQQTPGQGLQFLFEYFSETQRNKGNFPGRFSGRQFSNSRSEMNVSTLELGDSALYLCASSLLPEEKLFFGSGTQLSVL.

The chain combines TRBV19 with TRBJ2-7; 8 nucleotides match TRBD1. After removal of 5 bases from V and 6 bases from J, the junction contained 12 bases not matched to a gene. CDR3 length equals 15 residues. Germline V gene data show CDR1 as LNHDA and CDR2 as SQIVND (reference sequence). Here the CDR3 reads CASSAGTGFMGEQYF. The CDR3 nucleotides read TGTGCCAGTAGTGCCGGGACAGGTTTTATGGGCGAGCAGTACTTC.

This clone was seen a few times. The J gene is TRBJ2-5, the V gene TRBV5-7; 8 positions agree with TRBD1. TRBV5-7 is treated as an ORF (open reading frame) with a function not yet certain. With V trimmed by 1 base and J by 2 bases, 7 bases remained unmatched. The CDR3 is 16 amino acids. The CDR3 DNA reads TGTGCCAGCAGCTTGTCGCGACAGGGGTGGCAAGAGACCCAGTACTTC. Translating gives CASSLSRQGWQETQYF.

CDR3 in DNA: TGTGCCAGCAGTCCGGGACTAGCCAGCGGGGAGCTGTTTTTT. It encodes CASSPGLASGELFF. The chain joins TRBV7-2 to TRBJ2-2; 9 nucleotides line up with TRBD2. Germline loops: CDR1 SGHTA, CDR2 FQGNSA. This CDR3 spans 14 amino acids. The junction had 6 bases not matched to a gene; V was cut back by 6 bases and J by 7 bases.

The genes are TRBV7-3 and TRBJ2-1; D gene uncertain. V was pared by 2 bases and J by 0 bases, with 8 bases between. Germline V gives CDR1 SGHTA, CDR2 FQGTGA. The CDR3 runs to 15 residues. The CDR3 reads CASSLQPSSYNEQFF. The DNA for the CDR3 is TGTGCCAGCAGCTTACAACCCAGCTCCTACAATGAGCAGTTCTTC.

This clone was seen just once. The rearrangement uses TRBV28 and TRBJ2-1; D is uncertain. V lost 5 bases and J lost 3, with 11 bases in between. Germline CDR1 MDHEN, CDR2 SYDVKM. The CDR3 covers 14 residues. CDR3 amino acids: CASSPPTHYNEQFF. The CDR3 nucleotides read TGTGCCAGCAGTCCCCCGACTCACTACAATGAGCAGTTCTTC.

The chain has TRBV14 and TRBJ2-1; 10 nucleotides align to TRBD1. Trimming at V came to 4 bases and at J to 7 bases, leaving 10 bases not matched to a gene. This CDR3 is 16 amino acids long. The V gene's germline CDR1 is SGHDN and CDR2 FVKESK. The CDR3 reads CASSRLGTGVGNEQFF. The CDR3 region has the DNA TGTGCCAGCAGCCGCCTCGGGACAGGGGTTGGGAATGAGCAGTTCTTC.